This TCR beta chain is drawn from a study of Ad26.COV2.S vaccination and SARS-CoV-2 variants (dated by TCRdb to about 2021). Regarding the study in general: Donors in the vaccine arm were drawn from COV1001, a phase I-IIa trial of Ad26.COV2.S in healthy adults that was multicentre, randomized, double-blind and placebo-controlled. Ad26.COV2.S was administered intramuscularly at a dose of 5x10^10 or 1x10^11 viral particles, either as one shot or as two shots given 56 days apart. Blinding of investigators to trial group allocation was maintained during experiments and outcome assessment. Participants in the trial were split at random into five groups of five each, receiving low-dose or high-dose Ad26.COV2.S once or twice, or else placebo on both occasions. The specificity and breadth of SARS-CoV-2-reactive T cell receptors after Ad26.COV2.S vaccination were assessed by TCRbeta repertoire sequencing. The TCR-sequenced set comprised approximately 32 samples: some 19 Ad26.COV2.S vaccine recipients, 5 placebo recipients and 8 SARS-CoV-2 convalescent individuals.

The immunoSEQ Assay was used to sequence TCRbeta CDR3 regions. After extraction, genomic DNA underwent amplification by bias-controlled multiplex PCR, followed by high-throughput sequencing. The published analysis was carried out like this. To quantify the absolute abundance of every unique TCRbeta CDR3 region, sequences were collapsed and filtered. Usable DNA was measured by amplifying reference genes present in all nucleated cells, and TCRbeta template counts were normalized to that usable DNA to estimate T cell fraction. Repertoire TCRs were annotated as SARS-CoV-2-specific by exact matching of V gene, CDR3 amino acid sequence and J gene to a known reactive TCR set. The reference SARS-CoV-2 TCR set was obtained from MIRA and was filtered for enrichment in COVID-19-positive ImmuneCODE repertoires, whereby public or cross-reactive TCRs were removed. Using the MIRA antigens, annotated TCRs were further analysed by specific ORF or by position within an ORF. Breadth was defined as the number of annotated unique rearrangements divided by the total number of unique productive rearrangements, and depth was defined as the summed frequency of the annotated unique rearrangements. Group comparisons of TCR breadth used two-sided Wilcoxon rank-sum tests. The immuneACCESS repertoire file appears here via TCRdb, limited to in-frame rearrangements. These files lack a portion of the clones; in checked studies, under half of the deficit traces to unresolved V genes, and the cause of the others is not known. V and J calls and clone size come straight from that table; D and trimming were deduced from the DNA. Recorded for this sample are around 300,000 clones; 86% of them occurred a single time. Around 10% of the sample comes from the top ten.

Results the study describes overall, beyond this receptor: Ad26.COV2.S recipients had higher spike-specific TCR breadth than placebo recipients (P = 0.0014). The study was not powered to compare responses between vaccine doses or regimens. According to the authors, total T cell responses may have been underestimated by the TCR breadth and depth analyses. Non-spike TCR breadth was comparable between vaccine and placebo recipients, consistent with the vaccine containing only spike. Substantial breadth of spike-specific CD8+ and CD4+ T cell responses was reported after vaccination.

To note about this clone: It lacks a known antigen. Within one base of it there is no much larger clone, and no base qualities were kept.

According to the study, the label for this sample's treatment or condition signals: roughly 19 received Ad26.COV2.S at low or high dose, single or two shots; about 5 received placebo; per-sample allocation not given. For vaccine and placebo recipients, the sequenced repertoires came from samples collected on day 63 after the first injection. Between 29 July and 7 August 2020, Cohort 1b enrolled around 25 adults aged 18-55 years at one site in Boston, USA. As a vaccine, Ad26.COV2.S was a replication-incompetent adenovirus type 26 vector that expressed a prefusion-stabilized SARS-CoV-2 spike protein derived from the original Wuhan strain. V lost 2 bases and J lost 3 bases; the stretch between them is 11 bases long. The germline V gene (reference sequence) supplies CDR1 GTSNPN and CDR2 SVGIG. The CDR3 runs 14 amino acids, cysteine and phenylalanine included. Here the CDR3 DNA is all that survives: 42 bases in frame from base 1.

The source of this sequence is a person between 18 and 65 years old who received the Ad26.COV2.S COVID-19 vaccine or a placebo. Sequenced here: peripheral blood, sampled in a trial of Ad26.COV2.S vaccine versus placebo. The rearrangement combines TRBV30 with TRBJ1-5, with TRBD1 tentatively as D gene (5 bases match). The CDR3 protein: CAWSQRGINQPQHF. DNA sequence: TGTGCCTGGAGTCAGAGGGGAATCAATCAGCCCCAGCATTTT.